Detailed here is one TCR beta chain. These data are taken from a study of blood T cell repertoires in COVID-19. Methods used by the authors: Amplification of reference gene primers provided the estimated nucleated cell counts. TCRdb's copy holds only in-frame clones and misses some; the assay was immunoSEQ multiplex PCR. V and J calls and clone size come straight from that table; D and trimming were deduced from the DNA. The data show 190,000 or so clones, with about 87% seen just once and around 1% held by the top ten. Germline V gene data show CDR1 as MNHNS and CDR2 as SASEGT. The V and J ends lost 0 bases and 5 bases, in that order; junction bases with no gene match: 2. The length of the CDR3 is 15 residues.

The chain combines TRBV6-1 with TRBJ1-3, with 9 bases matching TRBD1. The sequence came from a woman aged 18-35 years who had recovered from COVID-19. The sequencing sample was made of peripheral blood. Here the CDR3 DNA reads TGTGCCAGCAGTGAAGCGGGGACAGGGAGAAACACCATATATTTT. This gives the protein CASSEAGTGRNTIYF.